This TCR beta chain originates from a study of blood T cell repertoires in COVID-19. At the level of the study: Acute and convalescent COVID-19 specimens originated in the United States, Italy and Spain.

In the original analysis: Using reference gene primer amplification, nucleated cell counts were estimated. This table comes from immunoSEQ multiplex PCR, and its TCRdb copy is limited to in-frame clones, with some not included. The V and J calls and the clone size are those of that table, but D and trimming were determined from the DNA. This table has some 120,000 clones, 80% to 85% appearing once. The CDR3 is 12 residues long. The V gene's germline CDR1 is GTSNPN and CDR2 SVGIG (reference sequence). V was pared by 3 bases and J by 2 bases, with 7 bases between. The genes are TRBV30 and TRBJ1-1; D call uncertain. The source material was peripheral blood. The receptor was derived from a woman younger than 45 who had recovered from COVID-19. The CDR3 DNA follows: TGTGCCTGGAGAGCAGGAAACACTGAAGCTTTCTTT. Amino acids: CAWRAGNTEAFF.